The clone carrying this T cell receptor (beta chain) was seen a single time. This entry comes from a study of untreated major depressive disorder. Sequencing was performed with immunoSEQ multiplex PCR; in TCRdb, only in-frame clones are kept and a portion is missing. The sample lists about 22,000 clones; 89% were seen once. This sequence was found in a woman in her forties in good health. The sample comprised CD4+ T cells from PBMCs.

CDR3 residues: CASSYASMNTEAFF. Written as DNA, the CDR3 is TGTGCCAGCAGCTACGCCAGCATGAACACTGAAGCTTTCTTT. The chain couples TRBV5-4 to TRBJ1-1; no reliable D call. The ends were cut back, 3 bases at V and 0 bases at J, with 9 bases in the middle. CDR1 and CDR2 from the germline V gene are SGHNT and YYREEE (reference sequence). The length of the CDR3 is 14 residues.